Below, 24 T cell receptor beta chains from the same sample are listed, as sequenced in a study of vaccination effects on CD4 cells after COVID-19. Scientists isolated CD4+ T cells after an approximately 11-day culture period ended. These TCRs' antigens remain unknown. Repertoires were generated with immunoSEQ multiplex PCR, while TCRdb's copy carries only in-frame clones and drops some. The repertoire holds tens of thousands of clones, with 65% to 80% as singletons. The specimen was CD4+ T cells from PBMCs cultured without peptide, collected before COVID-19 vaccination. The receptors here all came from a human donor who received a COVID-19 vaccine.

DNA of the CDR3: TGTGCCAGCAGCGTGCGGACAGGGAGGGACTTAAACACTGAAGCTTTCTTT. It yields the protein CASSVRTGRDLNTEAFF. The chain recombines TRBV3-1 (or the pseudogene TRBV3-2) with TRBJ1-1; TRBD1 aligns across 8 bases. CDR3 size: 17 residues. Germline CDR1 is LGHDT and CDR2 is YNNKEL (reference sequence). V gave up 5 bases and J gave up 2 bases; unmatched junction bases: 13.

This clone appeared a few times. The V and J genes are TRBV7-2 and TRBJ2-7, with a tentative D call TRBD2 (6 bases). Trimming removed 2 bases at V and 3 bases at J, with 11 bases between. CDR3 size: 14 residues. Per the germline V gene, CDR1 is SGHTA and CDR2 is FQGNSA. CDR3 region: CASSLYGGNYEQYF. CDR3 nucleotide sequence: TGTGCCAGCAGCTTATACGGCGGGAACTACGAGCAGTACTTC.

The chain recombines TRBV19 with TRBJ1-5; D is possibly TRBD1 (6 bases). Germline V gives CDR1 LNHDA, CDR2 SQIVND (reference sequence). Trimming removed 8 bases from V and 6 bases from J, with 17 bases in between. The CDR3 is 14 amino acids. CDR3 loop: CASHQSTGFQPQHF. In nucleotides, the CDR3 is TGTGCCAGTCACCAATCAACAGGGTTTCAGCCCCAGCATTTT.

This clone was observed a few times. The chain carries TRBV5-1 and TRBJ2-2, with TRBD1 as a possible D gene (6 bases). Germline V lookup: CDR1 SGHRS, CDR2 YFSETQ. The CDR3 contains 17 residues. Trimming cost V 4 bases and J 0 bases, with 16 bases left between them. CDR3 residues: CASSRTTGPTNTGELFF. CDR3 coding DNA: TGCGCCAGCAGCCGAACTACAGGGCCGACGAACACCGGGGAGCTGTTTTTT.

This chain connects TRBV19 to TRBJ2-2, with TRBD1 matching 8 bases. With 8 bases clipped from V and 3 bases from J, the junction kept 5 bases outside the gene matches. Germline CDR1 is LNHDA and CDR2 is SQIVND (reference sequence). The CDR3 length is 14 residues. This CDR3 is CASRLQGDTGELFF. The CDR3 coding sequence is TGTGCCAGTCGCCTACAGGGGGACACCGGGGAGCTGTTTTTT.

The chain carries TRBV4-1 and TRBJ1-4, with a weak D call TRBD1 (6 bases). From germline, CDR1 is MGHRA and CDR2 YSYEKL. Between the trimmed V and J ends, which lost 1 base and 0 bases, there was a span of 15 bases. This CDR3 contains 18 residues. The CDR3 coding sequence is TGCGCCAGCAGCCAAGTAGGTAGACAGGCGGCAACTAATGAAAAACTGTTTTTT. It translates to CASSQVGRQAATNEKLFF.

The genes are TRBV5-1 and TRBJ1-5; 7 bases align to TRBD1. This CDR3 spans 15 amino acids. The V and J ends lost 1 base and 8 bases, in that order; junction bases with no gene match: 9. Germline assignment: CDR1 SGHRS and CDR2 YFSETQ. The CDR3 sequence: CASSLLGTDGEPQHF. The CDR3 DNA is TGCGCCAGCAGCTTGCTCGGGACAGATGGCGAGCCCCAGCATTTT.

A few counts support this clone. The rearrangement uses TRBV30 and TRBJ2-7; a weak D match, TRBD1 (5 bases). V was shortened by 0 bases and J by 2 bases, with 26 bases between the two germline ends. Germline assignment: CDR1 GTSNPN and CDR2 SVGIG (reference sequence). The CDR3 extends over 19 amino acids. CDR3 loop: CAWSVSLIWTRILTYEQYF. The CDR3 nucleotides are TGTGCCTGGAGTGTATCCCTTATTTGGACAAGGATCCTGACCTACGAGCAGTACTTC.

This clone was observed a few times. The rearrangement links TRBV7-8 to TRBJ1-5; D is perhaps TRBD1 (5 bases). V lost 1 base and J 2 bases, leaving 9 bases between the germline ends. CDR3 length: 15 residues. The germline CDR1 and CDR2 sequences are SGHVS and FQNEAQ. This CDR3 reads CASSLGRDRNQPQHF. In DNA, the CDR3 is TGTGCCAGCAGCTTAGGCAGGGACCGCAATCAGCCCCAGCATTTT.

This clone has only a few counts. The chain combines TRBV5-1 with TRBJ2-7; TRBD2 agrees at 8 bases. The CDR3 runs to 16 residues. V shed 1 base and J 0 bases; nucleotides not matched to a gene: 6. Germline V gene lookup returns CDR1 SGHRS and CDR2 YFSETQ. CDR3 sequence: CASSLHTSGTSYEQYF. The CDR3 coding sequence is TGCGCCAGCAGCTTGCACACTAGCGGTACCTCCTACGAGCAGTACTTC. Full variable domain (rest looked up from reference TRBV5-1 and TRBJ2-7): KAGVTQTPRYLIKTRGQQVTLSCSPISGHRSVSWYQQTPGQGLQFLFEYFSETQRNKGNFPGRFSGRQFSNSRSEMNVSTLELGDSALYLCASSLHTSGTSYEQYFGPGTRLTVT.

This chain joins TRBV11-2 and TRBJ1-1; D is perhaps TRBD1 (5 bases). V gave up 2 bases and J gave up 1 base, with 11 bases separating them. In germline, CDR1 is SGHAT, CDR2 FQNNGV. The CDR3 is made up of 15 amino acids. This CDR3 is CASSLLPGPNTEAFF. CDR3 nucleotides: TGTGCCAGCAGCTTACTACCGGGGCCGAACACTGAAGCTTTCTTT.

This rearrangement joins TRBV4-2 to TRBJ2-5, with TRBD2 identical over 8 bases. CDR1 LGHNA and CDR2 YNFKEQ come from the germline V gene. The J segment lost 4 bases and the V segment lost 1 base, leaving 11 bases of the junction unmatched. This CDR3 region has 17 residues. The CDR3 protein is CASSQGAWERESETQYF. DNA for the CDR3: TGTGCCAGCAGCCAAGGGGCGTGGGAGCGGGAGTCAGAGACCCAGTACTTC.

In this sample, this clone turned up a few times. DNA for the CDR3: TGTGCCAGCAGCCAAGGTATTCAGCCCCAGCATTTT. It codes for CASSQGIQPQHF. The chain recombines TRBV3-1 (or the pseudogene TRBV3-2) with TRBJ1-5; D gene ambiguous. The CDR3 length is 12 residues. V was trimmed by 1 base and J by 6 bases, leaving 4 bases between them. Looked up from germline, CDR1 is LGHDT and CDR2 is YNNKEL (reference sequence).

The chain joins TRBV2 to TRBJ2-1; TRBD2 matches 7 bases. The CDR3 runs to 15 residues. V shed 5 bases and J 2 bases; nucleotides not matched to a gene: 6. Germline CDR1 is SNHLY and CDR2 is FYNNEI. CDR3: CASSIGLVAYNEQFF. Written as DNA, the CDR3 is TGTGCCAGCAGTATCGGACTAGTCGCCTACAATGAGCAGTTCTTC.

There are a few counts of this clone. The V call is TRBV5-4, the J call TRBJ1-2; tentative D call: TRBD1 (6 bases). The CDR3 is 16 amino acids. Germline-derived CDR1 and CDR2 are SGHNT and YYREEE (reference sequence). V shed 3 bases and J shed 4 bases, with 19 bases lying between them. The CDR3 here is CASSSSGGLPIYGYTF. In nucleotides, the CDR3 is TGTGCCAGCAGCTCAAGCGGGGGGCTGCCCATCTATGGCTACACCTTC.

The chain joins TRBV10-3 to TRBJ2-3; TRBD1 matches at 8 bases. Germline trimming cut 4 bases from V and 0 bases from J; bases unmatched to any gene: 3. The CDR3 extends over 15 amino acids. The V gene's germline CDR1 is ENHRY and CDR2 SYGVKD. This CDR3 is CAISAGQGSTDTQYF. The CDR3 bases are TGTGCCATCAGTGCCGGACAGGGAAGCACAGATACGCAGTATTTT.

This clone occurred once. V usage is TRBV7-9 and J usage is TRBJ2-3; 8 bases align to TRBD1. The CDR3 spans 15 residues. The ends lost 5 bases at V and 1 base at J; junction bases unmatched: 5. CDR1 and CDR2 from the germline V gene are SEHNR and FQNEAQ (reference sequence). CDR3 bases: TGTGCCAGCAGCCAACCGGGACAGGGCACAGATACGCAGTATTTT. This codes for CASSQPGQGTDTQYF.

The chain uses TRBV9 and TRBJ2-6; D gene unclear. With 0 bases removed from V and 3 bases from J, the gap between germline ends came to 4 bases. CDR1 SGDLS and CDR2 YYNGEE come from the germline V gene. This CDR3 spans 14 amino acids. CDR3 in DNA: TGTGCCAGCAGCGTAGATGGTGGGGCCAACGTCCTGACTTTC. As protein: CASSVDGGANVLTF.

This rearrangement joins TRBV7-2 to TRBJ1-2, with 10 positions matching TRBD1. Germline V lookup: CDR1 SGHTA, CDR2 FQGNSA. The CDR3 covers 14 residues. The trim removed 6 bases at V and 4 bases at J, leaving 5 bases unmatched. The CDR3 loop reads CASRETGGGYGYTF. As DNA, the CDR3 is TGTGCCAGCAGAGAGACAGGGGGCGGCTATGGCTACACCTTC. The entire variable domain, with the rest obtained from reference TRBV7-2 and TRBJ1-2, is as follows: GAGVSQSPSNKVTEKGKDVELRCDPISGHTALYWYRQSLGQGLEFLIYFQGNSAPDKSGLPSDRFSAERTGGSVSTLTIQRTQQEDSAVYLCASRETGGGYGYTFGSGTRLTVV.

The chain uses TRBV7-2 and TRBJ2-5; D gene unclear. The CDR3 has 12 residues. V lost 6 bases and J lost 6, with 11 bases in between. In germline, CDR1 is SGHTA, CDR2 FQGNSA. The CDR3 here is CASRVGEKTQYF. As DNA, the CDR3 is TGTGCCAGCAGAGTGGGTGAGAAGACCCAGTACTTC. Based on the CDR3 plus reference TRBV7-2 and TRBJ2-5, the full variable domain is GAGVSQSPSNKVTEKGKDVELRCDPISGHTALYWYRQSLGQGLEFLIYFQGNSAPDKSGLPSDRFSAERTGGSVSTLTIQRTQQEDSAVYLCASRVGEKTQYFGPGTRLLVL.

The CDR3 coding sequence is TGTGCCATCAGTACAGGGTTCGCAGGCAATCAGCCCCAGCATTTT. It encodes CAISTGFAGNQPQHF. The chain combines TRBV10-3 with TRBJ1-5, with D maybe TRBD1 (6 bases). Trimming cost V 5 bases and J 2 bases, with 13 bases left between them. The CDR3 covers 15 residues. Germline CDR1 is ENHRY and CDR2 is SYGVKD.

The CDR3 loop reads CASSPWGAGANVLTF. CDR3 nucleotide sequence: TGTGCCAGCTCACCATGGGGGGCTGGGGCCAACGTCCTGACTTTC. V gene TRBV18 combines with J gene TRBJ2-6; tentative D call: TRBD2 (6 bases). The V end was cut by 2 bases, the J end by 2 bases, with 7 bases between. CDR3 length: 15 residues. Germline lookup yields CDR1 KGHSH and CDR2 LQKENI.

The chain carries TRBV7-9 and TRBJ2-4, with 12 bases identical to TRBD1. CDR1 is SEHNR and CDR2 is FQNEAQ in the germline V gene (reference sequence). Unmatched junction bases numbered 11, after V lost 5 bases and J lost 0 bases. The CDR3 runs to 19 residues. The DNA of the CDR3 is TGTGCCAGCAGCAGTGGGACAGGGGGCAAAGGATTAGCCAAAAACATTCAGTACTTC. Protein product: CASSSGTGGKGLAKNIQYF.

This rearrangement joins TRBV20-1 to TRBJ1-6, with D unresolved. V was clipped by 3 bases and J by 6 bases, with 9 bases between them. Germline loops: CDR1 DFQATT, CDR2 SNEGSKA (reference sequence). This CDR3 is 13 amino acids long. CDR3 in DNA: TGCAGTGCTAGTGGGTATATTAATTCACCCCTCCACTTT. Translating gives CSASGYINSPLHF.